The 20 T cell receptor beta chains listed next were all sequenced from one sample in a study of blood T cell repertoires in COVID-19. The protocol was immunoSEQ multiplex PCR, while the TCRdb copy is restricted to in-frame clones and leaves out a portion. The sample records 70,000 or so clones, 75% being singletons. Sequencing was performed on peripheral blood. These TCRs come from a man aged 65 to 85 with acute or convalescent COVID-19.

This chain links TRBV5-8 with TRBJ1-1; D gene uncertain. Trimming took 0 bases from V and 1 from J, leaving 10 bases between them. The CDR3 is made up of 15 amino acids. Germline values: CDR1 SGHTS, CDR2 YDEGEE. CDR3 bases: TGTGCCAGCAGCTTGGGTGTACAGAGGAACACTGAAGCTTTCTTT. This gives the protein CASSLGVQRNTEAFF.

The gene calls are TRBV2 and TRBJ1-6; 9 nucleotides match TRBD1. Germline V gene lookup returns CDR1 SNHLY and CDR2 FYNNEI. This CDR3 region has 15 residues. The trim removed 5 bases at V and 4 bases at J, leaving 3 bases unmatched. The CDR3 spells CASSSGQGYNSPLHF. CDR3 sequence (DNA): TGTGCCAGCAGTTCAGGACAGGGGTATAATTCACCCCTCCACTTT.

The rearrangement uses TRBV25-1 and TRBJ1-2; 9 nucleotides match TRBD1. From germline, CDR1 is MGHDK and CDR2 SYGVNS. Losses at the gene ends were 3 bases for V and 7 bases for J; bases not matched to a gene: 9. The CDR3 loop spans 15 amino acids. CDR3 coding DNA: TGTGCCAGCAGTGATTTGGGACAGGGTGATGGTGGCTACACCTTC. It yields the protein CASSDLGQGDGGYTF.

The chain uses TRBV10-3 and TRBJ2-1; maybe TRBD1 (5 bases). The ends were cut back, 7 bases at V and 8 bases at J, with 18 bases in the middle. Germline CDR1 ENHRY, CDR2 SYGVKD. The CDR3 runs to 14 residues. CDR3 sequence: CAITRTNPLDEQFF. The CDR3 DNA follows: TGTGCCATCACCAGGACAAACCCCCTCGATGAGCAGTTCTTC.

This clone was found a few times. The V call is TRBV23-1, the J call TRBJ2-2, with unresolved D. TRBV23-1 is given ORF status, its function remaining uncertain. The CDR3 is 15 amino acids. With 1 base removed from V and 3 bases from J, the gap between germline ends came to 9 bases. CDR3 region: CASSQLYRYTGELFF. The CDR3 region has the DNA TGCGCCAGCAGTCAATTGTATCGGTACACCGGGGAGCTGTTTTTT.

The chain recombines TRBV29-1 with TRBJ2-5; TRBD2 matches 10 bases. The trim removed 2 bases at V and 7 bases at J, leaving 4 bases unmatched. The germline V gene has CDR1 SQVTM and CDR2 ANQGSEA. The CDR3 consists of 13 residues. The CDR3 loop is CSVELAGEGTQYF. The CDR3 nucleotides read TGCAGCGTTGAACTAGCGGGAGAGGGGACCCAGTACTTC.

This chain connects TRBV29-1 to TRBJ2-2; 9 nucleotides agree with TRBD2. V shed 6 bases, J shed 7 bases, and the junction held 9 bases outside the gene matches. Germline assignment: CDR1 SQVTM and CDR2 ANQGSEA. The CDR3 extends over 14 amino acids. The CDR3 bases are TGCAGCGTAACCTCGGGACTAGCTGGCGGGGAGCTGTTTTTT. It encodes CSVTSGLAGGELFF.

The V call is TRBV6-5, the J call TRBJ2-3; maybe TRBD1 (6 bases). The CDR3 totals 15 residues. Looked up from germline, CDR1 is MNHEY and CDR2 is SVGAGI. V was shortened by 6 bases and J by 2 bases, with 15 bases between the two germline ends. CDR3 DNA sequence: TGTGCCAGCAGAAGACAGGAGTCCTTCACAGATACGCAGTATTTT. Translation gives CASRRQESFTDTQYF.

V and J are TRBV5-4 and TRBJ2-5; 7 positions match TRBD1. Trimming removed 2 bases from V and 1 base from J; junction bases left unmatched: 11. CDR3 size: 17 residues. CDR1 is SGHNT and CDR2 is YYREEE in the germline V gene (reference sequence). Here the CDR3 reads CASSLLWDSNLQETQYF. The CDR3 DNA follows: TGTGCCAGCAGCTTATTATGGGACAGTAACCTCCAAGAGACCCAGTACTTC. The variable domain in full, with the rest retrieved from reference TRBV5-4 and TRBJ2-5, is ETGVTQSPTHLIKTRGQQVTLRCSSQSGHNTVSWYQQALGQGPQFIFQYYREEENGRGNFPPRFSGLQFPNYSSELNVNALELDDSALYLCASSLLWDSNLQETQYFGPGTRLLVL.

The rearrangement uses TRBV10-3 and TRBJ2-3, with TRBD2 matching 7 bases. V was clipped by 2 bases and J by 10 bases; unmatched bases: 9. Germline values: CDR1 ENHRY, CDR2 SYGVKD. The CDR3 covers 14 residues. This chain's CDR3 is CAISEGGGGRPQYF. The CDR3 DNA follows: TGTGCCATCAGTGAGGGCGGCGGGGGACGGCCGCAGTATTTT.

The CDR3 nucleotides read TGTGCCAGCAGCTTGGACAGAGACTATGGCTACACCTTC. Amino acids: CASSLDRDYGYTF. This chain links TRBV5-6 with TRBJ1-2; D gene ambiguous. Germline V gene sequence: CDR1 SGHDT, CDR2 YYEEEE. This CDR3 region has 13 residues. V shed 0 bases and J shed 3 bases, with 6 bases lying between them.

Only a few counts were recorded for this clone. The CDR3 nucleotides read TGCAGTACTTATTCTGGAAACACCATATATTTT. It specifies CSTYSGNTIYF. V is TRBV20-1 and J is TRBJ1-3; D is undetermined. Trimming stripped 8 bases from V and 1 base from J, with 6 bases between. CDR1 and CDR2 (germline): DFQATT, SNEGSKA (reference sequence). The CDR3 loop spans 11 amino acids.

V and J are TRBV7-2 and TRBJ1-1; 9 nucleotides line up with TRBD1. The V gene end was trimmed by 3 bases and the J gene end by 5 bases; junction bases not matched to a gene: 4. Germline V CDR1 and CDR2: SGHTA, FQGNSA. The CDR3 is made up of 14 amino acids. The CDR3 is CASSFYRGLTEAFF. The CDR3 DNA reads TGTGCCAGCAGCTTTTACAGGGGGCTTACTGAAGCTTTCTTT.

This chain joins TRBV19 and TRBJ1-2; D ambiguous. Deletions cut 6 bases from V and 3 bases from J, with 11 bases between. From germline, CDR1 is LNHDA and CDR2 SQIVND (reference sequence). This CDR3 spans 13 amino acids. For the CDR3, the DNA is TGTGCCAGTAGAGCCTCGATTTACTATGGCTACACCTTC. Amino acids: CASRASIYYGYTF.

The rearrangement links TRBV5-1 to TRBJ2-7, with D perhaps matching TRBD1 (6 bases). Germline V CDR1 and CDR2: SGHRS, YFSETQ. Deletions cut 3 bases from V and 1 base from J, with 14 bases between. The CDR3 contains 15 residues. This CDR3 is CASSSTQGFSYEQYF. The CDR3 DNA reads as TGCGCCAGCAGCTCGACACAGGGTTTTTCCTACGAGCAGTACTTC.

V is TRBV18 and J is TRBJ2-6, with 7 bases lining up with TRBD1. The CDR3 sequence is 15 residues long. Germline trimming cut 0 bases from V and 7 bases from J; bases unmatched to any gene: 3. Germline CDR1 is KGHSH and CDR2 is LQKENI. CDR3: CASSPPGTVANVLTF. CDR3 nucleotides: TGTGCCAGCTCACCACCCGGGACAGTCGCCAACGTCCTGACTTTC.

This rearrangement joins TRBV27 to TRBJ1-6; a weak D match, TRBD1 (6 bases). CDR3 length equals 15 residues. V dropped 0 bases and J dropped 5 bases, with 8 bases sitting between them. Germline V CDR1 and CDR2: MNHEY, SMNVEV (reference sequence). The chain's CDR3 is CASSLSGGNNSPLHF. CDR3 in DNA: TGTGCCAGCAGTTTATCTGGGGGCAATAATTCACCCCTCCACTTT.

The CDR3: CATTKGGSSYEQYF. CDR3 bases: TGTGCCACCACCAAGGGGGGGTCTTCCTACGAGCAGTACTTC. The rearrangement joins TRBV10-3 to TRBJ2-7; the D gene is possibly TRBD2 (7 bases). The CDR3 covers 14 residues. V lost 10 bases, J lost 1 base, and 17 bases lay in between. Germline V gene lookup returns CDR1 ENHRY and CDR2 SYGVKD.

The sample holds a few counts of this clone. The chain carries TRBV19 and TRBJ1-1, with D possibly TRBD1 on 6 matching bases. Germline CDR1 and CDR2: LNHDA and SQIVND (reference sequence). The ends were cut back, 5 bases at V and 6 bases at J, with 19 bases in the middle. The CDR3 consists of 15 residues. CDR3 in DNA: TGTGCCAGTAGTGACCGGGGGGCGCAGAGTTCTGAAGCTTTCTTT. Residues: CASSDRGAQSSEAFF.

This clone showed up just a few times. V usage is TRBV3-1 (or the pseudogene TRBV3-2) and J usage is TRBJ1-1; no clear D gene. Germline V gene lookup returns CDR1 LGHDT and CDR2 YNNKEL (reference sequence). Deletions cut 0 bases from V and 1 base from J, with 3 bases between. The CDR3 runs 13 residues. Here the CDR3 reads CASSQDQNTEAFF. The CDR3 DNA is TGTGCCAGCAGCCAAGATCAGAACACTGAAGCTTTCTTT.